These 25 T cell receptor beta chains share one sample of origin, sequenced in a study of control samples from healthy donors and cancer patients. Here immunoSEQ multiplex PCR was the method, and the copy in TCRdb shows in-frame clones only, minus some. Of some 120,000 clones in the sample, around 93% were seen once. The sequencing sample was made of PBMCs. These receptors were obtained from a man aged 50 to 59 with head and neck cancer.

This clone has a single count. The chain couples TRBV14 to TRBJ2-5; the D call may be TRBD1 or TRBD2 (5 bases each). The CDR3 contains 13 residues. Per germline, CDR1 SGHDN and CDR2 FVKESK. V lost 1 base, J lost 10 bases, and 13 bases lay in between. The CDR3 region is CASSQGGSMGQYF. Written as DNA, the CDR3 is TGTGCCAGCAGCCAAGGGGGGTCCATGGGCCAGTACTTC.

The chain recombines TRBV10-3 with TRBJ2-7, with 14 bases that match TRBD2. Trimming cost V 6 bases and J 5 bases; bases outside gene matches: 21. The CDR3 is 20 residues long. Germline V gene sequence: CDR1 ENHRY, CDR2 SYGVKD. CDR3 region: CAISGRTSGGRDPITHEQYF. The CDR3 coding sequence is TGTGCCATCAGCGGCCGGACTAGCGGGGGGCGGGACCCTATAACCCACGAGCAGTACTTC.

The chain employs TRBV28 and TRBJ1-2, with a possible D match to TRBD1 (5 bases). The V gene lost 0 bases and the J gene lost 6 bases, with 5 bases spanning the gap. The CDR3 has 12 amino acids. Germline V CDR1 and CDR2: MDHEN, SYDVKM. The CDR3 DNA reads TGTGCCAGCAGTTTATGGGGGGATGGCTACACCTTC. This codes for CASSLWGDGYTF.

This chain connects TRBV6-5 to TRBJ1-2; possible D gene TRBD1, 6 bases. Germline loops: CDR1 MNHEY, CDR2 SVGAGI. The CDR3 covers 14 residues. Trimming cost V 7 bases and J 4 bases, with 16 bases left between them. CDR3 sequence: CASIQTGRGYGYTF. In DNA form, the CDR3 reads TGTGCCAGCATCCAGACGGGCAGGGGCTATGGCTACACCTTC.

The CDR3 region is CATTTGRPGNTIYF. The DNA of the CDR3 is TGTGCCACCACCACAGGGCGCCCTGGAAACACCATATATTTT. The rearrangement links TRBV15 to TRBJ1-3, with D maybe TRBD1 (6 bases). The CDR3 runs to 14 residues. Germline CDR1 and CDR2: LNHNV and YYDKDF (reference sequence). V gave up 7 bases and J gave up 2 bases, with 12 bases separating them.

This chain joins TRBV6-1 and TRBJ2-7, with unresolved D. This CDR3 has 16 residues. Germline assignment: CDR1 MNHNS and CDR2 SASEGT. Trimming removed 2 bases from V and 0 bases from J, with 14 bases in between. The CDR3 loop reads CASSEFASYNSYEQYF. CDR3 in DNA: TGTGCCAGCAGTGAATTCGCCAGCTACAACTCCTACGAGCAGTACTTC.

The chain combines TRBV6-1 with TRBJ2-7, with no clear D. This CDR3 region has 13 residues. The germline gives CDR1 MNHNS, CDR2 SASEGT. The V and J ends lost 2 bases and 5 bases respectively, with 10 bases between them. The CDR3 DNA follows: TGTGCCAGCAGTGAACTAGTACTCGACGAGCAGTACTTC. It translates to CASSELVLDEQYF.

The V call is TRBV5-6, the J call TRBJ1-4; TRBD1 might be the D (6 bases). V was trimmed by 1 base and J by 3 bases, leaving 7 bases between them. Germline V gene data show CDR1 as SGHDT and CDR2 as YYEEEE. The CDR3 covers 14 residues. The CDR3, as DNA: TGTGCCAGCAGCTTGAACAGGGCTAATGAAAAACTGTTTTTT. Encoded protein: CASSLNRANEKLFF.

The rearrangement uses TRBV9 and TRBJ2-2; a possible D gene is TRBD1 (6 bases). The CDR3 loop spans 15 amino acids. V was pared by 3 bases and J by 4 bases, with 13 bases between. Germline assignment: CDR1 SGDLS and CDR2 YYNGEE. CDR3 loop: CASSAGQRSTGELFF. For the CDR3, the DNA is TGTGCCAGCAGCGCAGGACAGAGGAGCACCGGGGAGCTGTTTTTT.

This chain links TRBV29-1 with TRBJ2-3; 9 positions agree with TRBD2. From germline, CDR1 is SQVTM and CDR2 ANQGSEA. V lost 6 bases, J lost 4 bases, and 8 bases stayed unmatched. This CDR3 spans 14 amino acids. The DNA of the CDR3 is TGCAGCGTAGCCGAGCGGGGGGCCTCAGATACGCAGTATTTT. Translating gives CSVAERGASDTQYF.

The chain carries TRBV29-1 and TRBJ2-1, with TRBD2 as a possible D gene (6 bases). This CDR3 contains 14 residues. Germline V CDR1 and CDR2: SQVTM, ANQGSEA. V was trimmed by 4 bases and J by 1 base, leaving 11 bases between them. The DNA for the CDR3 is TGCAGCGTTGTGGAGGGAGGATCCTACAATGAGCAGTTCTTC. Encoded protein: CSVVEGGSYNEQFF.

This chain links TRBV30 with TRBJ2-3, with unresolved D. Trimming cost V 4 bases and J 1 base, with 9 bases left between them. Per germline, CDR1 GTSNPN and CDR2 SVGIG (reference sequence). The CDR3 totals 13 residues. The CDR3 loop is CAWKSSGTDTQYF. The CDR3 region has the DNA TGTGCCTGGAAGTCTTCGGGCACAGATACGCAGTATTTT.

J is TRBJ2-7 and V is TRBV5-1; 7 bases map to TRBD1. V gave up 0 bases and J gave up 0 bases; unmatched junction bases: 0. The CDR3 sequence is 14 residues long. Germline CDR1 SGHRS, CDR2 YFSETQ. CDR3 loop: CASSLGDSSYEQYF. The CDR3 DNA reads as TGCGCCAGCAGCTTGGGGGACAGCTCCTACGAGCAGTACTTC.

A single count supports this clone. V is TRBV4-1 and J is TRBJ2-1, with TRBD1 matching over 9 bases. CDR1 MGHRA and CDR2 YSYEKL come from the germline V gene. V was pared by 3 bases and J by 5 bases, with 11 bases of the junction left unmatched. The CDR3 runs 17 residues. This CDR3 is CASSHAPRGTGHNEQFF. DNA for the CDR3: TGCGCCAGCAGCCACGCCCCCCGAGGGACAGGGCACAATGAGCAGTTCTTC.

In DNA form, the CDR3 reads TGTGCCAGCACCCCTTCGGGGTTTGTGAGCAATGAGCAGTTCTTC. It encodes CASTPSGFVSNEQFF. The V and J genes are TRBV7-2 and TRBJ2-1; D perhaps matches TRBD2 (5 bases). CDR3 length: 15 amino acids. Trimming took 7 bases from V and 6 from J, leaving 19 bases between them. Germline V gene sequence: CDR1 SGHTA, CDR2 FQGNSA. The full variable domain, in which reference TRBV7-2 and TRBJ2-1 provide the parts outside the CDR3, is GAGVSQSPSNKVTEKGKDVELRCDPISGHTALYWYRQSLGQGLEFLIYFQGNSAPDKSGLPSDRFSAERTGGSVSTLTIQRTQQEDSAVYLCASTPSGFVSNEQFFGPGTRLTVL.

V is TRBV6-5 and J is TRBJ2-7, with no clear D. Trimming took 10 bases from V and 3 from J, leaving 10 bases between them. Germline CDR1 reads MNHEY; CDR2 reads SVGAGI. This CDR3 spans 11 amino acids. This chain's CDR3 is CAIKGNYEQYF. As DNA, the CDR3 is TGTGCCATCAAGGGAAACTACGAGCAGTACTTC.

This chain links TRBV4-2 with TRBJ1-2; a possible D gene is TRBD1 (5 bases). This CDR3 has 15 residues. V lost 0 bases, J lost 8 bases, and 16 bases lay in between. Per the germline V gene, CDR1 is LGHNA and CDR2 is YNFKEQ. CDR3 amino acids: CASSQDRGQGDGYTF. The CDR3 nucleotides are TGTGCCAGCAGCCAAGATAGGGGCCAAGGCGACGGCTACACCTTC.

The table lists this clone with a count of one. J is TRBJ1-1 and V is TRBV10-3; D is unresolved. CDR3 length equals 17 residues. Germline V gene sequence: CDR1 ENHRY, CDR2 SYGVKD. The V end was cut by 0 bases, the J end by 0 bases, with 14 bases between. CDR3 protein: CAISESGVRAMNTEAFF. DNA of the CDR3: TGTGCCATCAGTGAGTCGGGAGTCCGGGCCATGAACACTGAAGCTTTCTTT.

This chain joins TRBV12-2 and TRBJ2-1; the tabulated D call, TRBD2, remains unverified against the DNA. TRBV12-2 is an annotated pseudogene. CDR3 size: 21 residues. Here the CDR3 DNA reads TGTGCAAGTCGCTTAGCGGTTCGACACCCCGGGGGGCCTAAAACCTACAATGAGCAGTTCTTC. This translates into CASRLAVRHPGGPKTYNEQFF.

V is TRBV6-6 and J is TRBJ2-3; D is perhaps TRBD2 (6 bases). The CDR3 has 17 amino acids. V lost 5 bases, J lost 1 base, and 19 bases lay in between. CDR1 is MNHNY and CDR2 is SVGAGI in the germline V gene (reference sequence). CDR3 bases: TGTGCCAGCAGTCGAGGGGCCCTTTCGGGAGGCACAGATACGCAGTATTTT. Translation: CASSRGALSGGTDTQYF.

As DNA, the CDR3 is TGTGCCACCAGCGTGGGTTACACTGAAGCTTTCTTT. It yields the protein CATSVGYTEAFF. The rearrangement joins TRBV15 to TRBJ1-1; D gene unclear. CDR1 is LNHNV, CDR2 YYDKDF, per germline (reference sequence). CDR3 length: 12 residues. V was cut by 5 bases and J by 3 bases, with 7 bases left in between.

V gene TRBV29-1 combines with J gene TRBJ1-2, with D perhaps TRBD1 (5 bases). The V end was cut by 5 bases, the J end by 3 bases, with 16 bases between. The CDR3 loop spans 14 amino acids. CDR1 is SQVTM, CDR2 ANQGSEA, per germline. This CDR3 reads CSVRPRGGYYGYTF. The CDR3 nucleotides are TGCAGCGTTCGACCCCGGGGGGGGTACTATGGCTACACCTTC.

The chain has TRBV6-6 and TRBJ2-3; D gene ambiguous. Germline CDR1 and CDR2: MNHNY and SVGAGI (reference sequence). V lost 5 bases, J lost 3 bases, and 15 bases lay in between. This CDR3 is 15 amino acids long. The CDR3 coding sequence is TGTGCCAGCAGTGGACGCATCAGGTCGACAGATACGCAGTATTTT. Protein product: CASSGRIRSTDTQYF.

The rearrangement uses TRBV30 and TRBJ1-5; TRBD1 aligns across 7 bases. Germline loops: CDR1 GTSNPN, CDR2 SVGIG (reference sequence). V lost 0 bases and J lost 5; bases outside the gene matches: 4. This CDR3 is built from 14 residues. The CDR3 DNA is TGTGCCTGGAGTGTCACAGGGGTTGATCAGCCCCAGCATTTT. Its protein product is CAWSVTGVDQPQHF.

As concerns this clone: The germline gene is not matched at one end of the junction; a read error may be the cause. The chain carries TRBV5-8 and TRBJ1-1; D ambiguous. Germline CDR1 reads SGHTS; CDR2 reads YDEGEE. This CDR3 is 14 amino acids long. The CDR3 nucleotides are TGTGCCAGCATCTTGGGAGTTATGAACACTGAAGCTTTCTTT. Translation gives CASILGVMNTEAFF. The full variable domain, with the rest looked up from reference TRBV5-8 and TRBJ1-1, is EAGVTQSPTHLIKTRGQQATLRCSPISGHTSVYWYQQALGLGLQFLLWYDEGEERNRGNFPPRFSGRQFPNYSSELNVNALELEDSALYLCASILGVMNTEAFFGQGTRLTVV.